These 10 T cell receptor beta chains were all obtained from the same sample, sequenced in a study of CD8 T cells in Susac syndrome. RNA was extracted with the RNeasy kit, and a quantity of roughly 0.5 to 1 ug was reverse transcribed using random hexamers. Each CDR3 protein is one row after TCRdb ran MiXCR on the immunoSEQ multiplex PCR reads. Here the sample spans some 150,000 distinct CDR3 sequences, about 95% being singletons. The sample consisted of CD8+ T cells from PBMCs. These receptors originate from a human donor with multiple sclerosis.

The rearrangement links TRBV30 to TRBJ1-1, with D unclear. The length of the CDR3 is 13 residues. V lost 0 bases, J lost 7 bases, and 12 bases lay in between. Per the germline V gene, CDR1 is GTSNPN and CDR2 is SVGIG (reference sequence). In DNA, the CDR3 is TGTGCCTGGAGTGTAGATTTCGGATTTGAAGCTTTCTTT. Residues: CAWSVDFGFEAFF. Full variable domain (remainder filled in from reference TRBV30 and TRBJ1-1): SQTIHQWPATLVQPVGSPLSLECTVEGTSNPNLYWYRQAAGRGLQLLFYSVGIGQISSEVPQNLSASRPQDRQFILSSKKLLLSDSGFYLCAWSVDFGFEAFFGQGTRLTVV.

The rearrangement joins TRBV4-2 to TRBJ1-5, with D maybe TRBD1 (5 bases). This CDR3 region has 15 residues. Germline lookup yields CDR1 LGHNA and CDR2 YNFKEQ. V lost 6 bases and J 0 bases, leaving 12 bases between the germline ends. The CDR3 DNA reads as TGTGCCAGCAGGACGACAGCATATAGCAATCAGCCCCAGCATTTT. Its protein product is CASRTTAYSNQPQHF.

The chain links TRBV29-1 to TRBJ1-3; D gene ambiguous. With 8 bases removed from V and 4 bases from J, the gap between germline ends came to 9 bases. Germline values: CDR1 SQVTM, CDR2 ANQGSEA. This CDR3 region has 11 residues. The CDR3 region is CSFEGGNTIYF. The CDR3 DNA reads TGCAGCTTCGAAGGGGGAAACACCATATATTTT.

CDR3 DNA sequence: TGTGCCAGCAAATTCTCCTGGGAGGCCAAAAACATTCAGTACTTC. Translation: CASKFSWEAKNIQYF. V and J are TRBV12-3 or TRBV12-4 and TRBJ2-4; possibly TRBD2 for D (5 bases). V was pared by 7 bases and J by 1 base, with 14 bases between. This CDR3 is built from 15 residues.

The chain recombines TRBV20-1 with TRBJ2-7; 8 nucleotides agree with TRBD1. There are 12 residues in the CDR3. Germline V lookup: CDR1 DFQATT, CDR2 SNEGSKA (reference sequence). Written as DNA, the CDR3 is TGCAGCTGGACAGGGCCGCACTACGAGCAGTACTTC. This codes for CSWTGPHYEQYF.

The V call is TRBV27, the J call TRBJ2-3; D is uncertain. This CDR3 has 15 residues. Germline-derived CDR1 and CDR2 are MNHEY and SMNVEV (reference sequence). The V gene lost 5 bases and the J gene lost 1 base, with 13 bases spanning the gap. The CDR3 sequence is CASSPLPPGTDTQYF. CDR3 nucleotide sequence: TGTGCCAGCAGTCCGCTTCCCCCTGGCACAGATACGCAGTATTTT.

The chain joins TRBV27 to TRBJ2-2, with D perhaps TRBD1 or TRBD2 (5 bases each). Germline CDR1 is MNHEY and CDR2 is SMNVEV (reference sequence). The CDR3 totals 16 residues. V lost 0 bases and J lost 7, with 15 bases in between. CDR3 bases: TGTGCCAGCAGTTTATCGTATGGGGGTATTGACGGGGAGCTGTTTTTT. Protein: CASSLSYGGIDGELFF.

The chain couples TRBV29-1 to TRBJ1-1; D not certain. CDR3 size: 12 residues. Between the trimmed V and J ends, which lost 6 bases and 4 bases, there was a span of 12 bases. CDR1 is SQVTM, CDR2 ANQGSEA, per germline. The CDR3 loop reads CSVPLGSTEAFF. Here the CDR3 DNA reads TGCAGCGTGCCCCTGGGGAGCACTGAAGCTTTCTTT.

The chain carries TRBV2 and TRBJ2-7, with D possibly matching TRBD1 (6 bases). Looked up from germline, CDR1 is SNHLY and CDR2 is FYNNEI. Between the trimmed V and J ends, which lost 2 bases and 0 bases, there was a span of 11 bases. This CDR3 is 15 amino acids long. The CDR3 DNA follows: TGTGCCAGCAGTGAAACGACAGGTGGCTCCTACGAGCAGTACTTC. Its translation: CASSETTGGSYEQYF.

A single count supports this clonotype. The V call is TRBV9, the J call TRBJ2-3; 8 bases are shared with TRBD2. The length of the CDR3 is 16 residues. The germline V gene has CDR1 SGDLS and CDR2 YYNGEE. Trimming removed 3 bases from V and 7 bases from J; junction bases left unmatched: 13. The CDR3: CASSGGKERGLYTQYF. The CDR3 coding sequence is TGTGCCAGCAGCGGCGGCAAGGAGCGGGGGCTTTATACGCAGTATTTT.